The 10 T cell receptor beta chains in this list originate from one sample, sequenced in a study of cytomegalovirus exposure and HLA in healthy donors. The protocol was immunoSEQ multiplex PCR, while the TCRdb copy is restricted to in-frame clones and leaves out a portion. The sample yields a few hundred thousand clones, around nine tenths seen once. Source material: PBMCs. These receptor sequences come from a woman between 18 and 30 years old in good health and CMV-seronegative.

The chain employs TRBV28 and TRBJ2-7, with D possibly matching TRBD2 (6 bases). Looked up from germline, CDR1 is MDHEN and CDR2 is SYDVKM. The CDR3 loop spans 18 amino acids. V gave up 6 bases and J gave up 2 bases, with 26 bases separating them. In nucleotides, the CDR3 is TGTGCCAGCAGCCTTTATGCATCCGGGGGATCCTACCCCTACGAGCAGTACTTC. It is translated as CASSLYASGGSYPYEQYF.

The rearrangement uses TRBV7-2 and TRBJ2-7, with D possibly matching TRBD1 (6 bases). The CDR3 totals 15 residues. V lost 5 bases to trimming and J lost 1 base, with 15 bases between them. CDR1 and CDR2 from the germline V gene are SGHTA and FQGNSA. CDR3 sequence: CASSPDRHPSYEQYF. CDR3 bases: TGTGCCAGCAGCCCTGACAGGCACCCTTCCTACGAGCAGTACTTC.

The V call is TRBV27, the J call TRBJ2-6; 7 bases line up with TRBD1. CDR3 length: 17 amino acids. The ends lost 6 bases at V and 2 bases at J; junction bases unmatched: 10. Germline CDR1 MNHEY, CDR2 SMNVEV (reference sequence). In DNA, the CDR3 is TGTGCCAGCAGGGCGACAGGGTTACCGCCTGGGGCCAACGTCCTGACTTTC. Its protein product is CASRATGLPPGANVLTF.

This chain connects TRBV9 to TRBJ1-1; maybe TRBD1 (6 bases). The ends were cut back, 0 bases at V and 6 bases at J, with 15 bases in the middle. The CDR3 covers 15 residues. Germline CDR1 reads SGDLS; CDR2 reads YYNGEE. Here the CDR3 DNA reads TGTGCCAGCAGCGTAGCGGGGGGGGCAGTGGCTGAAGCTTTCTTT. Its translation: CASSVAGGAVAEAFF.

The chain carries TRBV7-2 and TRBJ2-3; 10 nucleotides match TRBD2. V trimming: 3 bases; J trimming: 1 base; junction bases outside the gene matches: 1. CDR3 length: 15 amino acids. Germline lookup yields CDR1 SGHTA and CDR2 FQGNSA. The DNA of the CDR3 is TGTGCCAGCAGCTTTGGGACTAGCGGCACAGATACGCAGTATTTT. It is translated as CASSFGTSGTDTQYF.

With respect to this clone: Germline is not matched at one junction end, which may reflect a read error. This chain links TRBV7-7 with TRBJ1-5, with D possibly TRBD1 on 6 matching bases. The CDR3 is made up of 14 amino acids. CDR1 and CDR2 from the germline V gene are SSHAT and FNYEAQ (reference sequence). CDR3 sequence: CASSLVQGYQPQHF. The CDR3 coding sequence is TGTGCTAGCAGCTTAGTACAGGGATACCAGCCCCAGCATTTT.

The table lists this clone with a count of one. CDR3 sequence (DNA): TGTGCCAGCAGCTCGATGGGCCCTGACGAGCAGTACTTC. It yields the protein CASSSMGPDEQYF. This chain connects TRBV5-4 to TRBJ2-7, with D hard to call. There are 13 residues in the CDR3. The germline V gene has CDR1 SGHNT and CDR2 YYREEE (reference sequence). Trimming shortened V by 3 bases and J by 5 bases, and 12 bases separated the two germline ends.

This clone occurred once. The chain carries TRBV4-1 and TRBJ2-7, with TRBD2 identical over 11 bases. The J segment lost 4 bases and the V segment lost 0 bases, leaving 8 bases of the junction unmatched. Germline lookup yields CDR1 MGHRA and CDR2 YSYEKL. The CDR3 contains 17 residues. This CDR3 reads CASSQDLSSGGQYEQYF. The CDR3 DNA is TGCGCCAGCAGCCAAGACCTCTCTAGCGGGGGGCAATACGAGCAGTACTTC.

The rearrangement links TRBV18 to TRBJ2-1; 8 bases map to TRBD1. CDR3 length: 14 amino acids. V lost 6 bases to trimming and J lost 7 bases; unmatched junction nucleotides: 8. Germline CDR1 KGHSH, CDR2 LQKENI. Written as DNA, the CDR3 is TGTGCCAGCTCCCCTCAGGGGGCGTTTAATGAGCAGTTCTTC. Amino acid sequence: CASSPQGAFNEQFF.

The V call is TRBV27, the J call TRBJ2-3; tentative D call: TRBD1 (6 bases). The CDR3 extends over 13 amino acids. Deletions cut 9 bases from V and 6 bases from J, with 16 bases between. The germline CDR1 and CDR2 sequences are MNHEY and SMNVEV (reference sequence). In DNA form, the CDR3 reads TGTGCCAGTTCCGGGACAAATGGGGATACGCAGTATTTT. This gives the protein CASSGTNGDTQYF.